This T cell receptor beta chain was retrieved from a study of blood T cell repertoires in COVID-19. About the research overall: Specimens from acute and convalescent COVID-19 originated in the United States, Italy and Spain.

The study drew participants aged about 18 to 90 years from fewer than 30 US areas. It was within 2 weeks before study entry that exposed participants met a COVID-19 case. V lost 5 bases to trimming and J lost 4 bases; unmatched junction nucleotides: 19. This CDR3 has 19 amino acids. Germline lookup yields CDR1 MDHEN and CDR2 SYDVKM. In the authors' workflow: Amplification of reference gene primers was used by the study to estimate nucleated cell counts. The assay was immunoSEQ multiplex PCR, and TCRdb's table has in-frame clones only and misses some. V and J calls and clone size are as listed in that table; D and trimming were resolved from the DNA. The sample records some 320,000 clones, 75% to 90% being singletons.

The sequencing input was PBMCs or T cells enriched from blood (not recorded which). This clonotype was obtained from a young woman who had been exposed to COVID-19. V gene TRBV28 combines with J gene TRBJ1-5, with 8 bases lining up with TRBD1. CDR3 DNA: TGTGCCAGCAGTCCAAATCCTCAGGGGGCGGTCTTGGGAAATCAGCCCCAGCATTTT. This gives the protein CASSPNPQGAVLGNQPQHF.